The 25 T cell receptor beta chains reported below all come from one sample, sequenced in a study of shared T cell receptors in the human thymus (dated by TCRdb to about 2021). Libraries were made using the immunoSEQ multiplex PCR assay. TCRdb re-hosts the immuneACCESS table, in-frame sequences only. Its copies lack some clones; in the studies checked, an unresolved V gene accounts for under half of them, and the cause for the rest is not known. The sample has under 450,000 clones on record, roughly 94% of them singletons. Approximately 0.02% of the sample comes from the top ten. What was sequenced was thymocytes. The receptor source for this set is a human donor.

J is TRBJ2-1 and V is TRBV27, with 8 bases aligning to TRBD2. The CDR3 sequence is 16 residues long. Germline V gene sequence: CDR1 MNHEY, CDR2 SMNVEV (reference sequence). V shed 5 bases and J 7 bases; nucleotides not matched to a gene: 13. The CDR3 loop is CASSPRERENSNEQFF. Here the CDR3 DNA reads TGTGCCAGCAGTCCCAGGGAGCGGGAGAACTCAAATGAGCAGTTCTTC.

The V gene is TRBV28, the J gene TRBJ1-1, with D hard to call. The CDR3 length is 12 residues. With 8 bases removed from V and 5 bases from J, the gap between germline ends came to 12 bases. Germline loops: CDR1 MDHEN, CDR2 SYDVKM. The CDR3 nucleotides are TGTGCCAGCGGACCAAATTGGACTGAAGCTTTCTTT. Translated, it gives CASGPNWTEAFF.

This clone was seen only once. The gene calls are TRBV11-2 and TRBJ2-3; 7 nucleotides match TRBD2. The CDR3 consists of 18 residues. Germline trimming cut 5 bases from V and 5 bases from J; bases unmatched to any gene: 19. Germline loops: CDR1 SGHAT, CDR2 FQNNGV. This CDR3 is CASSPTSTLADPKDTQYF. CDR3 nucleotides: TGTGCCAGCAGCCCAACGTCAACGCTAGCGGACCCAAAAGATACGCAGTATTTT. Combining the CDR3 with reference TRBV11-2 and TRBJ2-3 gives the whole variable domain EAGVAQSPRYKIIEKRQSVAFWCNPISGHATLYWYQQILGQGPKLLIQFQNNGVVDDSQLPKDRFSAERLKGVDSTLKIQPAKLEDSAVYLCASSPTSTLADPKDTQYFGPGTRLTVL.

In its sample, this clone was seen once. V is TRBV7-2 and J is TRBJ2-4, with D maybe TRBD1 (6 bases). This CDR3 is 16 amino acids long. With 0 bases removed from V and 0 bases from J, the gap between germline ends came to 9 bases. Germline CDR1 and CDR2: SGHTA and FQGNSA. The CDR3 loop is CASSLALRGAKNIQYF. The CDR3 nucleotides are TGTGCCAGCAGCTTAGCGCTCAGGGGAGCCAAAAACATTCAGTACTTC.

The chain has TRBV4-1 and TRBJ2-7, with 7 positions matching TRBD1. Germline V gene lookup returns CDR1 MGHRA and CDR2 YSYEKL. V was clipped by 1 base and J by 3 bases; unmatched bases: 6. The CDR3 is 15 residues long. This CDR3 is CASSQVGGSLYEQYF. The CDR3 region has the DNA TGCGCCAGCAGCCAAGTAGGGGGCTCCCTCTACGAGCAGTACTTC.

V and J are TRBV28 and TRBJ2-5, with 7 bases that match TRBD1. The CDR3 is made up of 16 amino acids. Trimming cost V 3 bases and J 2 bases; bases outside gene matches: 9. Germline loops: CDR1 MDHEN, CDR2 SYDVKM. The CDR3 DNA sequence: TGTGCCAGCAGTTTTCCCTGGGACAGATCTCAAGAGACCCAGTACTTC. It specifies CASSFPWDRSQETQYF.

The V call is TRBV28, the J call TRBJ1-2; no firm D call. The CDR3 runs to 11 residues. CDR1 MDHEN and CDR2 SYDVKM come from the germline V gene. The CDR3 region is CGAGYERGYTF. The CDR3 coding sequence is TGTGGCGCCGGTTATGAAAGGGGCTACACCTTC.

The CDR3 DNA follows: TGTGCCAGCAGTCCCACTAGCGGGAGGACCACAGATACGCAGTATTTT. It yields the protein CASSPTSGRTTDTQYF. V gene TRBV28 combines with J gene TRBJ2-3; 12 bases align to TRBD2. Germline CDR1 MDHEN, CDR2 SYDVKM. This CDR3 contains 16 residues. Trimming removed 5 bases from V and 2 bases from J; junction bases left unmatched: 5. Full variable domain (rest looked up from reference TRBV28 and TRBJ2-3): DVKVTQSSRYLVKRTGEKVFLECVQDMDHENMFWYRQDPGLGLRLIYFSYDVKMKEKGDIPEGYSVSREKKERFSLILESASTNQTSMYLCASSPTSGRTTDTQYFGPGTRLTVL.

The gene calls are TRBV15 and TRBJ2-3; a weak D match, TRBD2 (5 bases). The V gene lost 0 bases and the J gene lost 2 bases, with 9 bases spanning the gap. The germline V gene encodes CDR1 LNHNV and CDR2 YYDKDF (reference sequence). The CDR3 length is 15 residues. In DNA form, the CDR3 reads TGTGCCACCAGCAGAGATACACTAGTCACAGATACGCAGTATTTT. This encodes CATSRDTLVTDTQYF.

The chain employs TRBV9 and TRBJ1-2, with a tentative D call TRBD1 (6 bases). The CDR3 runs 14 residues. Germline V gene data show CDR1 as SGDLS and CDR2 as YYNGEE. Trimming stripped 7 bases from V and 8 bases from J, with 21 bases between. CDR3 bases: TGTGCCAGCGGGGGAGGCAGGGGTTATGAAGGCTACACCTTC. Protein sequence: CASGGGRGYEGYTF.

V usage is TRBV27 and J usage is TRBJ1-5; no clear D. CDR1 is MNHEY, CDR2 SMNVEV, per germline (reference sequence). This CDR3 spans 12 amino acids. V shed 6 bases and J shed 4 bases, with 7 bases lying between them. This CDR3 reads CASSKKNQPQHF. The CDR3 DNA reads TGTGCCAGCAGCAAAAAGAATCAGCCCCAGCATTTT.

The CDR3 is CASREDLDTQYF. The CDR3 bases are TGTGCCAGCAGGGAGGATCTTGATACGCAGTATTTT. The rearrangement joins TRBV28 to TRBJ2-3, with D possibly TRBD2 on 5 matching bases. The CDR3 sequence is 12 residues long. The V gene's germline CDR1 is MDHEN and CDR2 SYDVKM. With 6 bases removed from V and 6 bases from J, the gap between germline ends came to 10 bases.

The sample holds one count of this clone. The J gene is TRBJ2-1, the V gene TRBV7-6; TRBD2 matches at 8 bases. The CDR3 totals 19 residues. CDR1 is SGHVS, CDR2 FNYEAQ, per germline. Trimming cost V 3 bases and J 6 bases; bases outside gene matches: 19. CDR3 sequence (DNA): TGTGCCAGCAGCTTGGCTCAGAGGTGGGCAGCGGGAGTAGCCAATGAGCAGTTCTTC. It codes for CASSLAQRWAAGVANEQFF.

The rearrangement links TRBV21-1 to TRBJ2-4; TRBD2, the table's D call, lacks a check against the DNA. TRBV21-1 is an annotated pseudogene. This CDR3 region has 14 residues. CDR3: CASRRVLAKNIQYF. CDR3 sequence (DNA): TGTGCCAGCCGACGGGTGCTAGCCAAAAACATTCAGTACTTC.

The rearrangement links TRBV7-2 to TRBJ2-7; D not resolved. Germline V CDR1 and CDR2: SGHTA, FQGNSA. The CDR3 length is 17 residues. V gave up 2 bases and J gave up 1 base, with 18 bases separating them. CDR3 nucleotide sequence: TGTGCCAGCAGCTTAAGATTACGGCCGGAGAGGTCCTACGAGCAGTACTTC. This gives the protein CASSLRLRPERSYEQYF.

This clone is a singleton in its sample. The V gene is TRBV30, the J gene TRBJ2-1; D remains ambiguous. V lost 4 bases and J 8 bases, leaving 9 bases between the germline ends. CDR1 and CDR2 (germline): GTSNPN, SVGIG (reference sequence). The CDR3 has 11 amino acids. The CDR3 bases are TGTGCCTGGAACAACGTGGATGAGCAGTTCTTC. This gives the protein CAWNNVDEQFF.

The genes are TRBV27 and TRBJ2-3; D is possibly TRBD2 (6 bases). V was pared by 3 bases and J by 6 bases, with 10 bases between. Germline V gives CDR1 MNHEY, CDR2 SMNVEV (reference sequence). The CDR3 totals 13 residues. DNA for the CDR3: TGTGCCAGCAGTTTCCTAGCGAAGGATACGCAGTATTTT. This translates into CASSFLAKDTQYF.

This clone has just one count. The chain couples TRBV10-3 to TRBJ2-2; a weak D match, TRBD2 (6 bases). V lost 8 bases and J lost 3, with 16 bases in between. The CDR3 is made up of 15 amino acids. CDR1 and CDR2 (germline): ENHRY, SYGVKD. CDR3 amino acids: CAISSRELYTGELFF. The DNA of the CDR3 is TGTGCCATCTCTAGCCGGGAGTTATACACCGGGGAGCTGTTTTTT.

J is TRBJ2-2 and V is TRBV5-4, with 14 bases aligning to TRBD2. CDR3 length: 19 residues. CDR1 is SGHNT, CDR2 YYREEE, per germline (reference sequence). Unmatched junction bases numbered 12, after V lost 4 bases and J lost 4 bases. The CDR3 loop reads CASSRGLAGEEVGTGELFF. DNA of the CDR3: TGTGCCAGCAGCCGGGGACTAGCGGGAGAAGAAGTGGGCACCGGGGAGCTGTTTTTT. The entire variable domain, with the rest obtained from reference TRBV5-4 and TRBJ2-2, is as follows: ETGVTQSPTHLIKTRGQQVTLRCSSQSGHNTVSWYQQALGQGPQFIFQYYREEENGRGNFPPRFSGLQFPNYSSELNVNALELDDSALYLCASSRGLAGEEVGTGELFFGEGSRLTVL.

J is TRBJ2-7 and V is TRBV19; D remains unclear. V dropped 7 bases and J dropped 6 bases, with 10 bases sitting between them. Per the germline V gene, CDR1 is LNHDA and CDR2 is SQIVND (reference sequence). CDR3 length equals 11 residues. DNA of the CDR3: TGTGCCAGTATGCTCGGTGGCGAGCAGTACTTC. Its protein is CASMLGGEQYF.

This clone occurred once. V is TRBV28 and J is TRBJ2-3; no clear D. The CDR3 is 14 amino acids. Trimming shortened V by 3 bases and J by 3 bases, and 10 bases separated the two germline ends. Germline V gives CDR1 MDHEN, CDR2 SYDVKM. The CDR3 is CASSLPKKTDTQYF. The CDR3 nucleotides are TGTGCCAGCAGTTTGCCAAAAAAAACAGATACGCAGTATTTT.

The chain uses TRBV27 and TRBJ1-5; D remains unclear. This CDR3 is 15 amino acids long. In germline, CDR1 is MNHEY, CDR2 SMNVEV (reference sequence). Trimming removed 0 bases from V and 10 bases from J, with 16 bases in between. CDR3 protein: CASSLSRASGYPQHF. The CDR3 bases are TGTGCCAGCAGTTTATCGAGGGCCTCGGGGTATCCCCAGCATTTT.

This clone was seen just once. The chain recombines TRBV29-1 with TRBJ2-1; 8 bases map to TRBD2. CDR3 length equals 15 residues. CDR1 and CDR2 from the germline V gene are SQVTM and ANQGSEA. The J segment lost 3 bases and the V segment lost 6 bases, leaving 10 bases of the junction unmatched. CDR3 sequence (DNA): TGCAGCGTGAACCCAGCGGGAGAAGGCTACAATGAGCAGTTCTTC. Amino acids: CSVNPAGEGYNEQFF.

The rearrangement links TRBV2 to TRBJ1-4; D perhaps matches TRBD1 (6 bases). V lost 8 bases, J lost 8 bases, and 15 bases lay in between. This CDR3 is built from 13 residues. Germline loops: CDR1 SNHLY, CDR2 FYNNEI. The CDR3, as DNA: TGTGCCAGCCACAGGGAATGGTTGGAAAAACTGTTTTTT. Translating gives CASHREWLEKLFF.

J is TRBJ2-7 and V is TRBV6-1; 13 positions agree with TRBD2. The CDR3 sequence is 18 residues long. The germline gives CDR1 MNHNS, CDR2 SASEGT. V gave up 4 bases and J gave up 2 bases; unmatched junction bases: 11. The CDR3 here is CASSVRAKGLAGPYEQYF. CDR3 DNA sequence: TGTGCCAGCAGTGTTAGAGCAAAGGGACTAGCGGGGCCCTACGAGCAGTACTTC.